This T cell receptor beta chain came from a study of T cells in Graves' hyperthyroidism and ophthalmopathy (dated by TCRdb to the late 2010s). For the study in its entirety: Peripheral blood samples were taken at the time of initial diagnosis, prior to any treatment. To identify TCR V-J signatures that set the groups apart, the researchers used a discovery cohort of about a hundred patients, made up of under 50 with Graves' ophthalmopathy and 57 with stable Graves' hyperthyroidism. Whether ophthalmopathy could be predicted prospectively was tested in an independent validation cohort made up of roughly 20 hyperthyroidism patients plus 17 patients who later progressed to ophthalmopathy. The 100 discovery patients were randomly divided into training and test sets at a 7:3 ratio. Thyroid tissue and blood T-cell repertoires from more than 5 Graves' hyperthyroidism patients were also compared in the study. After blood sampling, hyperthyroidism patients were treated with methimazole at a starting dose of 30 mg daily, and ophthalmopathy patients were treated with high-dose intravenous methylprednisolone. According to the paper, TCR Vbeta CDR3 sequencing was carried out on around 140 peripheral blood samples, which came from more than 40 ophthalmopathy, about 75 hyperthyroidism and approximately 17 progressor patients. Here is what the overall study found, with its caveats: During validation, the model predicted progression to ophthalmopathy a median of around six months ahead of onset, with approximately 70% sensitivity and 72.22% specificity. Most expanded thyroid clonotypes (frequency above 0.001) were also found in blood, which suggests that blood repertoires may mirror thyroid immune responses. Ophthalmopathy was separated from stable hyperthyroidism by a 13 V-J signature model, with approximately 90% sensitivity and just over 81% specificity obtained in cross-validation and 80%/75% obtained in testing. No statistical method was used to set the sample size in advance, and investigators knew the group allocation.

V is shortened by 1 base, J by 5 bases, and the region joining them spans 10 bases. The cysteine opens and the phenylalanine closes a CDR3 of 13 amino acids. Here the CDR3 DNA is all that survives: 39 bases in frame from base 1. The germline V gene yields SGHRS for CDR1 and YFSETQ for CDR2. The TCR beta CDR3 regions were amplified from RNA transcripts. For the first round of RT-PCR on the TCR CDR3, the HTBI primer set was used together with the Qiagen OneStep RT-PCR kit. A second multiplex PCR round built the libraries, followed by size selection and purification. Paired-end sequencing of the libraries was performed with 100 bp reads on an Illumina HiSeq2000. Per the authors' processing: SOAPnuke was used to process the raw data, removing reads that contained adapters or uncalled bases, had a mean Phred below 15, or lacked an exact match to the constant primer or identifier. COPE v1.2.5 was used to merge high-quality paired reads, and clonotypes were defined as unique nucleotide sequences. MiTCR v1.1 was used to align clonotypes to the IMGT TRBV, TRBD and TRBJ reference segments. Only V-J combinations with frequency above 0.0001, covering roughly 99% of repertoires, were analysed. The TCS score was defined as the ratio of F50 (clonal expansion) to E x V (chaos), calculated using BLOSUM62-based TCRdist between CDR3 peptides within each V-J. Welch's t-statistics and random forest reduced roughly 500 V-J features to 13, which were used in a naive Bayes classifier (R e1071). TCRdb redid the processing of the public reads, applying fastp at Q25 and MiXCR, and retained in-frame beta chains. Every entry covers one CDR3 protein and lists the most common genes and DNA from its rows. In this record, the V and J calls reflect TCRdb's handling and not the investigators' own analysis. For this sample there are 350,000 to 400,000 distinct CDR3 sequences; approximately 19% appear just once. The ten largest clones add up to 3.7% of the sample.

This clonotype was seen many times. Its antigen specificity is not known. Base-call qualities are not available, and no considerably larger clone is one nucleotide away. A patient counted as having stable Graves' hyperthyroidism if no progression to ophthalmopathy occurred over 18 months of follow-up. The hyperthyroidism patients were between 18 and 65 years old and newly diagnosed, with a disease duration of less than 2 months. Exclusion was applied to patients with uncontrolled infections, other autoimmune diseases, pregnancy or lactation. Diagnoses relied on clinical symptoms, serum thyroxine and TRAb, thyroid ultrasound and orbital computed tomography. PBMCs were isolated from more than 8 ml of fresh peripheral blood by Ficoll-Paque density gradient centrifugation. Total RNA was extracted using Trizol reagent, and RNA quality was assessed on an Agilent 2100 Bioanalyzer.

This TCR came from a woman between 18 and 29 years old with Graves' hyperthyroidism. The specimen sequenced was blood. The chain was built from TRBV5-1 and TRBJ2-7; a tentative D call is TRBD1 (5 bases match). Read as DNA, the sequence is TGCGCCAGCAGCTTGAGTCAGGGTGACGAGCAGTACTTC. It codes for CASSLSQGDEQYF. The CDR3 plus the reference TRBV5-1 and TRBJ2-7 genes for the other parts give the full variable domain: KAGVTQTPRYLIKTRGQQVTLSCSPISGHRSVSWYQQTPGQGLQFLFEYFSETQRNKGNFPGRFSGRQFSNSRSEMNVSTLELGDSALYLCASSLSQGDEQYFGPGTRLTVT.